These 17 T cell receptor beta chains came from one sample sequenced in a study of T cell clones after liver transplantation. Sequenced by immunoSEQ multiplex PCR; TCRdb stores in-frame clones only, minus some. The top ten hold 0.95% to 1% of the sample, which has tens of thousands of clones, about 92% seen once. Sequencing was performed on CD4+ T cells from blood, taken less than 26 months after liver transplant. These TCRs come from a human patient who received a liver transplant. Some T cells could come from the graft donor.

The V gene is TRBV28, the J gene TRBJ2-3; 9 positions agree with TRBD2. The CDR3 contains 14 residues. V shed 6 bases and J 2 bases; nucleotides not matched to a gene: 3. Germline-derived CDR1 and CDR2 are MDHEN and SYDVKM. The CDR3 loop reads CASSIAGATDTQYF. In DNA form, the CDR3 reads TGTGCCAGCAGCATAGCGGGAGCCACAGATACGCAGTATTTT.

The genes are TRBV4-1 and TRBJ1-2; D remains unclear. CDR3 length: 15 amino acids. Trimming cost V 0 bases and J 6 bases, with 14 bases left between them. CDR1 and CDR2 from the germline V gene are MGHRA and YSYEKL. The CDR3 DNA is TGCGCCAGCAGCCAAGATCCATGGGAGCCAAATGGCTACACCTTC. Protein: CASSQDPWEPNGYTF.

The chain employs TRBV12-2 and TRBJ2-3; the table calls TRBD2, which could not be checked here. TRBV12-2 is an annotated pseudogene. The length of the CDR3 is 18 residues. CDR3 in amino acids: CASRSWGTSGSKTDTQYF. In DNA form, the CDR3 reads TGTGCAAGTCGCTCGTGGGGGACTAGCGGGAGTAAAACAGATACGCAGTATTTT.

The chain has TRBV28 and TRBJ2-7; the D is unclear. The V and J ends lost 8 bases and 3 bases respectively, with 14 bases between them. This CDR3 has 13 amino acids. Germline lookup yields CDR1 MDHEN and CDR2 SYDVKM. In nucleotides, the CDR3 is TGTGCCAGCCCGCGGCCGAGACACTACGAGCAGTACTTC. This translates into CASPRPRHYEQYF.

The genes are TRBV5-1 and TRBJ2-5, with unresolved D. The CDR3 runs 14 residues. The V gene lost 3 bases and the J gene lost 1 base, with 10 bases spanning the gap. In germline, CDR1 is SGHRS, CDR2 YFSETQ. CDR3 sequence: CASSSDTLQETQYF. In nucleotides, the CDR3 is TGCGCCAGCAGCTCTGACACGCTCCAAGAGACCCAGTACTTC.

This chain uses TRBV9 with TRBJ2-5; 10 bases align to TRBD1. Germline CDR1 reads SGDLS; CDR2 reads YYNGEE. CDR3 size: 16 residues. J was trimmed by 5 bases and V by 3 bases; bases with no gene match: 10. The CDR3 DNA reads as TGTGCCAGCAGCGAGACAGGGGGCGCGACTGGGGAGACCCAGTACTTC. Translated, it gives CASSETGGATGETQYF.

The chain links TRBV2 to TRBJ2-7; TRBD2 matches at 7 bases. Germline CDR1 is SNHLY and CDR2 is FYNNEI. J gave up 6 bases and V 0 bases, and 8 bases lay outside the gene matches. The length of the CDR3 is 15 residues. CDR3 in amino acids: CASSEAASGLGEQYF. The CDR3, as DNA: TGTGCCAGCAGTGAAGCGGCTAGCGGTCTGGGCGAGCAGTACTTC.

This chain joins TRBV6-1 and TRBJ2-7; tentative D call: TRBD1 (6 bases). The CDR3 has 14 residues. V was shortened by 5 bases and J by 3 bases, with 14 bases between the two germline ends. Per germline, CDR1 MNHNS and CDR2 SASEGT. The DNA for the CDR3 is TGTGCCAGCAGTCTCACTAGAGGGGGCTACGAGCAGTACTTC. Protein sequence: CASSLTRGGYEQYF.

This clone was counted once. The chain links TRBV11-2 to TRBJ1-4; TRBD1 matches at 8 bases. From germline, CDR1 is SGHAT and CDR2 FQNNGV. V was pared by 5 bases and J by 7 bases, with 6 bases of the junction left unmatched. This CDR3 has 14 amino acids. This CDR3 reads CASSPGQGPEKLFF. The CDR3 DNA reads as TGTGCCAGCAGCCCCGGACAGGGCCCTGAAAAACTGTTTTTT.

V and J are TRBV6-5 and TRBJ2-7; D remains unclear. Trimming cost V 2 bases and J 0 bases, with 8 bases left between them. Germline-derived CDR1 and CDR2 are MNHEY and SVGAGI. The CDR3 contains 14 residues. In DNA form, the CDR3 reads TGTGCCAGCAGTTACCGGCGGAACTCCTACGAGCAGTACTTC. It is translated as CASSYRRNSYEQYF.

V usage is TRBV6-5 and J usage is TRBJ2-1; no clear D. V was cut by 6 bases and J by 7 bases, with 16 bases left in between. From germline, CDR1 is MNHEY and CDR2 SVGAGI. The CDR3 is 14 amino acids. The CDR3 reads CASSPPRARNEQFF. Written as DNA, the CDR3 is TGTGCCAGCAGCCCCCCCCGGGCTAGGAATGAGCAGTTCTTC.

This chain connects TRBV21-1 to TRBJ2-3; the listed D gene, TRBD2, was not tested against the DNA. TRBV21-1 is recorded as a pseudogene. The CDR3 contains 18 residues. In DNA, the CDR3 is TGTGCCAGCAGCAAATTTAGGACTACTAGCGGGGGCACAGATACGCAGTATTTT. Translation: CASSKFRTTSGGTDTQYF.

With respect to this clone: This sample includes further DNA sequences coding for the same CDR3. The chain couples TRBV9 to TRBJ1-1; D gene ambiguous. V was trimmed by 0 bases and J by 0 bases, leaving 3 bases between them. The V gene's germline CDR1 is SGDLS and CDR2 YYNGEE. CDR3 length: 13 residues. The CDR3 loop is CASSVGMNTEAFF. The CDR3 region has the DNA TGTGCCAGCAGCGTAGGTATGAACACTGAAGCTTTCTTT.

This sequence joins TRBV11-1 and TRBJ2-5; D remains unclear. The V gene's germline CDR1 is SGHAT and CDR2 FQDESV (reference sequence). The CDR3 is 11 amino acids. Between the trimmed V and J ends, which lost 4 bases and 3 bases, there was a span of 3 bases. The CDR3 bases are TGTGCCAGCAGCTCAGAAGAGACCCAGTACTTC. Residues: CASSSEETQYF.

The chain is built from TRBV6-1 and TRBJ1-2, with D uncertain. V dropped 4 bases and J dropped 5 bases, with 11 bases sitting between them. Germline V CDR1 and CDR2: MNHNS, SASEGT. This CDR3 is built from 13 residues. The CDR3 DNA reads TGTGCCAGCAGTGTCGAGGGATATTATGGCTACACCTTC. Amino acids: CASSVEGYYGYTF.

The V and J genes are TRBV5-1 and TRBJ1-5; TRBD1 matches at 9 bases. V trimming: 0 bases; J trimming: 1 base; junction bases outside the gene matches: 2. From germline, CDR1 is SGHRS and CDR2 YFSETQ. The CDR3 is 16 residues long. This CDR3 is CASSLGTGASNQPQHF. The CDR3 DNA is TGCGCCAGCAGCTTGGGGACAGGGGCAAGCAATCAGCCCCAGCATTTT.

CDR3 nucleotide sequence: TGTGCCAGCAGTGAACAGGGGGACTATGGCTACACCTTC. Translated, it gives CASSEQGDYGYTF. The rearrangement joins TRBV6-1 to TRBJ1-2, with 7 bases identical to TRBD1. The CDR3 is 13 residues long. CDR1 is MNHNS, CDR2 SASEGT, per germline. V shed 2 bases, J shed 3 bases, and the junction held 0 bases outside the gene matches.